One and the same sample provided the 25 T cell receptor beta chains below, sequenced in a study of cytomegalovirus exposure and HLA in healthy donors (dated by TCRdb to 2017 to 2019). To prepare the library, the immunoSEQ multiplex PCR assay was applied. For the multiplex PCR, a mixture combining 60 forward primers for TCR Vbeta segments and 13 reverse primers for TCR Jbeta segments was used. What TCRdb holds here is the immuneACCESS table cut down to in-frame rearrangements. Part of the clones is not present; checked against another copy, under half of the missing clones reflect an unresolved V gene, and the others are unexplained. The sample profile shows 55,000 to 70,000 clones; 80% of them were found once. The top ten constitute roughly 3.9% of the sample. Input material: PBMCs. The receptors come from a woman aged 40 to 50 in good health and CMV-seronegative.

On this clone: The junction departs from germline at one end; a sequencing error may be responsible. Written as DNA, the CDR3 is TGCAGCGTTCCCCGGGGGTCTAACATCGGGGAGCTGTTTTTT. This gives the protein CSVPRGSNIGELFF. The chain carries TRBV29-1 and TRBJ2-2; TRBD2 is a possible D gene (6 bases). The CDR3 length is 14 residues. Germline-derived CDR1 and CDR2 are SQVTM and ANQGSEA.

The rearrangement links TRBV5-1 to TRBJ2-1, with 8 bases fitting TRBD2. CDR3 length: 14 amino acids. J lost 6 bases, V lost 4 bases, and 6 bases had no gene match. CDR1 and CDR2 (germline): SGHRS, YFSETQ. CDR3: CASSLQTSVNEQFF. The CDR3 nucleotides read TGCGCCAGCAGCCTACAGACTAGCGTCAATGAGCAGTTCTTC.

The gene calls are TRBV5-1 and TRBJ2-1, with 8 positions matching TRBD2. This CDR3 region has 19 residues. Germline lookup yields CDR1 SGHRS and CDR2 YFSETQ. J gave up 4 bases and V 3 bases, and 18 bases lay outside the gene matches. The chain's CDR3 is CASSSGSGDTAGLYNEQFF. The CDR3 DNA reads as TGCGCCAGCAGCTCGGGTAGCGGGGATACGGCAGGTCTGTACAATGAGCAGTTCTTC.

This sequence joins TRBV27 and TRBJ1-1, with D perhaps TRBD1 (6 bases). The germline gives CDR1 MNHEY, CDR2 SMNVEV (reference sequence). This CDR3 spans 14 amino acids. Trimming left V 6 bases short and J 2 bases short, with 13 bases between. Here the CDR3 reads CASRYRELNTEAFF. In DNA, the CDR3 is TGTGCCAGCAGATACAGGGAACTTAACACTGAAGCTTTCTTT.

This clone was detected only a few times. This chain uses TRBV19 with TRBJ1-1; 7 positions match TRBD1. This CDR3 has 13 amino acids. V was pared by 3 bases and J by 4 bases, with 2 bases of the junction left unmatched. Germline V lookup: CDR1 LNHDA, CDR2 SQIVND (reference sequence). As DNA, the CDR3 is TGTGCCAGTAGTATCGACAGGGCCACTGAAGCTTTCTTT. As protein: CASSIDRATEAFF.

This clone was observed a handful of times. V and J are TRBV9 and TRBJ1-2; D ambiguous. Trimming pared 4 bases from V and 9 bases from J, leaving 22 bases between. The CDR3 totals 15 residues. CDR1 is SGDLS and CDR2 is YYNGEE in the germline V gene. In DNA form, the CDR3 reads TGTGCCAGCAGCACTAGGACGTGGGGAAACGGTCGCTACACCTTC. Translated, it gives CASSTRTWGNGRYTF.

The chain recombines TRBV11-1 with TRBJ2-1, with 12 bases matching TRBD2. CDR3 length equals 16 residues. CDR1 SGHAT and CDR2 FQDESV come from the germline V gene (reference sequence). V shed 1 base and J 4 bases; nucleotides not matched to a gene: 2. CDR3 bases: TGTGCCAGCAGCTTAGAGGGACTAGCGGGTTACAATGAGCAGTTCTTC. Encoded protein: CASSLEGLAGYNEQFF.

This clone turned up a few times. The chain couples TRBV2 to TRBJ2-3; 10 nucleotides match TRBD2. V lost 5 bases to trimming and J lost 4 bases; unmatched junction nucleotides: 9. Germline assignment: CDR1 SNHLY and CDR2 FYNNEI. The CDR3 is 16 amino acids. CDR3 coding DNA: TGTGCCAGCAGTCAACCGGGACTAGCGAGGGCAGATACGCAGTATTTT. It is translated as CASSQPGLARADTQYF. Based on the CDR3 plus reference TRBV2 and TRBJ2-3, the full variable domain is EPEVTQTPSHQVTQMGQEVILRCVPISNHLYFYWYRQILGQKVEFLVSFYNNEISEKSEIFDDQFSVERPDGSNFTLKIRSTKLEDSAMYFCASSQPGLARADTQYFGPGTRLTVL.

The chain recombines TRBV7-3 with TRBJ2-3; 12 bases are a match to TRBD2. The trim removed 5 bases at V and 3 bases at J, leaving 3 bases unmatched. Germline V gives CDR1 SGHTA, CDR2 FQGTGA. This CDR3 contains 15 residues. The CDR3 is CASSRTSGETDTQYF. CDR3 DNA: TGTGCCAGCAGCAGGACTAGCGGGGAGACAGATACGCAGTATTTT. The variable domain in full, completed from reference TRBV7-3 and TRBJ2-3, reads GAGVSQTPSNKVTEKGKYVELRCDPISGHTALYWYRQSLGQGPEFLIYFQGTGAADDSGLPNDRFFAVRPEGSVSTLKIQRTERGDSAVYLCASSRTSGETDTQYFGPGTRLTVL.

The chain couples TRBV11-2 to TRBJ2-7, with TRBD1 matching 9 bases. CDR1 SGHAT and CDR2 FQNNGV come from the germline V gene. V lost 5 bases and J lost 3; bases outside the gene matches: 11. This CDR3 region has 16 residues. This chain's CDR3 is CASSLMFGTGNYEQYF. CDR3 coding DNA: TGTGCCAGCAGCCTTATGTTCGGGACAGGGAACTACGAGCAGTACTTC.

This rearrangement joins TRBV5-1 to TRBJ2-1, with 7 bases fitting TRBD1. The V gene's germline CDR1 is SGHRS and CDR2 YFSETQ. The CDR3 totals 15 residues. V gave up 5 bases and J gave up 5 bases; unmatched junction bases: 10. This CDR3 reads CASRRAGTDHNEQFF. The CDR3 region has the DNA TGCGCCAGCAGGAGAGCCGGGACAGATCACAATGAGCAGTTCTTC.

The genes are TRBV5-8 and TRBJ2-1, with D possibly matching TRBD2 (5 bases). The germline gives CDR1 SGHTS, CDR2 YDEGEE. V lost 2 bases and J 6 bases, leaving 9 bases between the germline ends. This CDR3 has 13 residues. The CDR3 protein is CASSFGGFNEQFF. The CDR3 nucleotides are TGTGCCAGCAGCTTCGGAGGCTTCAATGAGCAGTTCTTC.

Only a few counts were recorded for this clone. This chain joins TRBV6-6 and TRBJ1-1, with a tentative D call TRBD1 (6 bases). V gave up 6 bases and J gave up 5 bases, with 16 bases separating them. CDR3 size: 14 residues. The germline V gene has CDR1 MNHNY and CDR2 SVGAGI (reference sequence). The CDR3 sequence is CASRKQGTGTEAFF. The CDR3 region has the DNA TGTGCCAGCAGAAAACAGGGAACGGGGACTGAAGCTTTCTTT.

In its sample, this clone was seen a few times. This rearrangement joins TRBV7-9 to TRBJ2-1; TRBD2 is a possible D gene (5 bases). Trimming took off 7 bases at V and 9 bases at J, with 16 bases between the two ends. The CDR3 sequence is 13 residues long. Germline V gives CDR1 SEHNR, CDR2 FQNEAQ (reference sequence). CDR3 DNA sequence: TGTGCCAGCACCGAACCACTAGTTCTTGAGCAGTTCTTC. Amino acids: CASTEPLVLEQFF.

The chain has TRBV5-1 and TRBJ1-2, with D possibly TRBD1 on 6 matching bases. There are 15 residues in the CDR3. Germline V lookup: CDR1 SGHRS, CDR2 YFSETQ. With 2 bases removed from V and 3 bases from J, the gap between germline ends came to 14 bases. In nucleotides, the CDR3 is TGCGCCAGCAGCTTCTTACAGGGCTCATACTATGGCTACACCTTC. This gives the protein CASSFLQGSYYGYTF.

In this sample, this clone turned up a few times. The V gene is TRBV5-4, the J gene TRBJ2-3, with D possibly matching TRBD2 (5 bases). The germline V and J ends were trimmed by 2 bases and 4 bases, with 11 bases remaining between them. This CDR3 region has 14 residues. Germline CDR1 reads SGHNT; CDR2 reads YYREEE (reference sequence). CDR3 DNA sequence: TGTGCCAGCAGCTTTAAGGCGGGTGCAGATACGCAGTATTTT. Translating it yields CASSFKAGADTQYF.

V and J are TRBV6-5 and TRBJ2-7, with D uncertain. CDR1 MNHEY and CDR2 SVGAGI come from the germline V gene. V was shortened by 7 bases and J by 1 base, with 14 bases between the two germline ends. The CDR3 consists of 14 residues. CDR3 residues: CASKDRWASYEQYF. CDR3 bases: TGTGCCAGCAAGGATCGATGGGCGTCCTACGAGCAGTACTTC.

The gene calls are TRBV7-9 and TRBJ2-1, with a possible D match to TRBD1 (6 bases). The V end was cut by 5 bases, the J end by 4 bases, with 15 bases between. This CDR3 spans 15 amino acids. Germline CDR1 reads SEHNR; CDR2 reads FQNEAQ (reference sequence). The CDR3 reads CASSLSRGLYNEQFF. CDR3 sequence (DNA): TGTGCCAGCAGCCTGTCCAGGGGCCTTTACAATGAGCAGTTCTTC.

The chain couples TRBV7-2 to TRBJ1-3, with 7 bases fitting TRBD1. The CDR3 sequence is 15 residues long. Unmatched junction bases numbered 6, after V lost 1 base and J lost 6 bases. Germline V gene data show CDR1 as SGHTA and CDR2 as FQGNSA. The CDR3 sequence is CASSLGPGQQNTIYF. In DNA, the CDR3 is TGTGCCAGCAGCTTAGGCCCGGGACAGCAAAACACCATATATTTT.

This chain joins TRBV15 and TRBJ2-7; no clear D. The CDR3 covers 13 residues. Trimming pared 0 bases from V and 4 bases from J, leaving 7 bases between. Germline CDR1 LNHNV, CDR2 YYDKDF (reference sequence). The CDR3 region has the DNA TGTGCCACCAGCAGAGAACCACAATACGAGCAGTACTTC. Protein product: CATSREPQYEQYF.

This clone was observed once. CDR3 sequence (DNA): TGTGCCATCAGTGACCTCAGTGGCTATGGCTACACCTTC. It codes for CAISDLSGYGYTF. The rearrangement joins TRBV10-3 to TRBJ1-2, with D uncertain. CDR1 ENHRY and CDR2 SYGVKD come from the germline V gene. Trimming cost V 3 bases and J 4 bases, with 9 bases left between them. The CDR3 runs to 13 residues.

This chain connects TRBV2 to TRBJ1-1; TRBD1 might be the D (6 bases). Looked up from germline, CDR1 is SNHLY and CDR2 is FYNNEI. Trimming shortened V by 6 bases and J by 4 bases, and 18 bases separated the two germline ends. This CDR3 is 15 amino acids long. The CDR3 loop is CASRARVGGLTEAFF. CDR3 nucleotide sequence: TGTGCCAGCAGGGCGAGGGTCGGGGGGCTCACTGAAGCTTTCTTT.

This clone was seen a single time. The chain employs TRBV7-8 and TRBJ1-3; D gene uncertain. The CDR3 totals 15 residues. CDR1 and CDR2 (germline): SGHVS, FQNEAQ. Trimming removed 3 bases from V and 4 bases from J, with 13 bases in between. The CDR3 protein is CASSFHTGVGNTIYF. CDR3 nucleotides: TGTGCCAGCAGCTTCCACACCGGGGTCGGAAACACCATATATTTT.

The genes are TRBV29-1 and TRBJ2-5; 9 bases match TRBD1. The J segment lost 5 bases and the V segment lost 7 bases, leaving 8 bases of the junction unmatched. This CDR3 has 13 residues. Germline-derived CDR1 and CDR2 are SQVTM and ANQGSEA. The CDR3 here is CSASGQGRETQYF. The CDR3 DNA is TGCAGCGCCAGCGGACAGGGGAGGGAGACCCAGTACTTC.

CDR3 region: CAWSRQGVQYF. The CDR3 region has the DNA TGTGCCTGGAGCAGGCAGGGTGTACAGTATTTT. J is TRBJ2-3 and V is TRBV30, with D perhaps TRBD1 (5 bases). The CDR3 is made up of 11 amino acids. With 3 bases removed from V and 12 bases from J, the gap between germline ends came to 13 bases. CDR1 and CDR2 from the germline V gene are GTSNPN and SVGIG (reference sequence).